The TCR beta chain described here comes from a study of T-cell reconstitution after alpha-beta-depleted transplantation in children. CDR1 MDHEN and CDR2 SYDVKM come from the germline V gene. The CDR3 loop spans 15 amino acids. V lost 6 bases to trimming and J lost 1 base, with 15 bases between them. This clonotype was observed a few times. A TCRbeta library incorporating unique molecular identifiers was prepared. TCRdb used MiXCR to reprocess the PCR reads, holding one entry per CDR3 protein. Altogether more than 550,000 distinct CDR3 sequences are present, about 11% being singletons, with the ten largest covering less than 5%.

The chain is built from TRBV28 and TRBJ1-1; the D is unclear. The input for sequencing was PBMCs from the stem cell graft donor, taken from the stem cell graft. This receptor was obtained from a human donor who donated a stem cell graft to a child with acute myeloid leukemia. The CDR3 loop is CASRGPTESNTEAFF. The CDR3, as DNA: TGTGCCAGCAGGGGCCCTACTGAGTCGAACACTGAAGCTTTCTTT.